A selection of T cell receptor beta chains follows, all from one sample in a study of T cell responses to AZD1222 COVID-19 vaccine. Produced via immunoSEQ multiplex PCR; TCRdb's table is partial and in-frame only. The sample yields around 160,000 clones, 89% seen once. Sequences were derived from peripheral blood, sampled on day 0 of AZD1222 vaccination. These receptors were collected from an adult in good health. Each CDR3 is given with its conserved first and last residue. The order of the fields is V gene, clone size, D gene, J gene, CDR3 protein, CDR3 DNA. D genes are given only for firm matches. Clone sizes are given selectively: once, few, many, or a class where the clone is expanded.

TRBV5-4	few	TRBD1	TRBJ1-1	CASSERQGTEAFF	TGTGCCAGCAGCGAGCGACAGGGGACTGAAGCTTTCTTT
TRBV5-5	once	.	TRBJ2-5	CASSSTSSGETQYF	TGTGCCAGCAGTTCTACTAGCTCCGGAGAGACCCAGTACTTC
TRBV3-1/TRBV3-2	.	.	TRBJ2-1	CASSQGAGGYNEQFF	TGTGCCAGCAGCCAAGGGGCAGGGGGGTACAATGAGCAGTTCTTC
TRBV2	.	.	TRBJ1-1	CATHARSGTEAFF	TGTGCCACCCACGCTAGGAGCGGGACTGAAGCTTTCTTT
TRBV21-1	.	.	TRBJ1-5	CASSTDRFNQPQHF	TGTGCCAGCAGCACGGACAGGTTCAATCAGCCCCAGCATTTT
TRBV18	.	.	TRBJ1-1	CASSPHKGWTEAFF	TGTGCCAGCTCACCACATAAGGGGTGGACTGAAGCTTTCTTT
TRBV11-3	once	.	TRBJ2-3	CASSPTVTGSTDTQYF	TGTGCCAGCAGCCCCACCGTAACCGGGAGCACAGATACGCAGTATTTT
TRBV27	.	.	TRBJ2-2	CASSLMRGTGELFF	TGTGCCAGCAGTTTAATGCGGGGAACCGGGGAGCTGTTTTTT
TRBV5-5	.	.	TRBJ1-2	CASSLVGYTF	TGTGCCAGCAGCTTGGTTGGCTACACCTTC
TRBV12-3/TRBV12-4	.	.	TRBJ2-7	CASSLVGGSEQYF	TGTGCCAGCAGTTTAGTAGGGGGAAGCGAGCAGTACTTC
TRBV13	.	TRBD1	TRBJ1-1	CASSLQGGTEAFF	TGTGCCAGCAGCTTACAGGGGGGAACTGAAGCTTTCTTT
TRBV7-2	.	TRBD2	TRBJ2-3	CASSRTSATSTDTQYF	TGTGCCAGCAGCCGGACTAGCGCAACTAGCACAGATACGCAGTATTTT
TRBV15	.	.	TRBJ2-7	CATSRDRGASYEQYF	TGTGCCACCAGCAGAGATCGGGGGGCCTCCTACGAGCAGTACTTC
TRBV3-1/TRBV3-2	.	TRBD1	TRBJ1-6	CASSHTGESPLHF	TGTGCCAGCAGCCACACAGGGGAGTCACCCCTCCACTTT
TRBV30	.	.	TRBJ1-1	CAWSPTGTPQLNTEAFF	TGTGCCTGGAGTCCCACAGGGACACCCCAACTGAACACTGAAGCTTTCTTT
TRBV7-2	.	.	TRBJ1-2	CASNLSPKSYGYTF	TGTGCCAGCAACCTGAGCCCGAAATCCTATGGCTACACCTTC
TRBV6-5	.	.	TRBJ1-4	CASSYSGQTNEKLFF	TGTGCCAGCAGTTACTCGGGCCAGACTAATGAAAAACTGTTTTTT
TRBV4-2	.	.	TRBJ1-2	CASSPTLLGGLSGYTF	TGTGCCAGCAGCCCCACCCTCCTGGGCGGGCTGAGTGGCTACACCTTC
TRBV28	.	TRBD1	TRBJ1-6	CASSLDDRGALHF	TGTGCCAGCAGTTTAGATGACAGGGGAGCCCTCCACTTT
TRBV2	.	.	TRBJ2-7	CASSVQAREGQYF	TGTGCCAGCAGTGTTCAGGCTCGGGAAGGGCAGTACTTC
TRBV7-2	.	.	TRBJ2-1	CASSFLQATSTNEQFF	TGTGCCAGCAGCTTCCTCCAGGCGACGTCTACAAATGAGCAGTTCTTC
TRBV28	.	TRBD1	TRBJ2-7	CASSSQGPPGKYEQYF	TGTGCCAGCAGCTCACAGGGGCCCCCGGGAAAATACGAGCAGTACTTC
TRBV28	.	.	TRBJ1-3	CASSPRDRSGNTIYF	TGTGCCAGCAGTCCTCGAGACAGGTCAGGAAACACCATATATTTT
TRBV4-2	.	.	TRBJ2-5	CASSQDRGAVETQYF	TGTGCCAGCAGCCAAGATCGAGGGGCTGTGGAGACCCAGTACTTC
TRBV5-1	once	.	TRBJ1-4	CASSLGKGGQTNEKLFF	TGCGCCAGCAGCTTGGGAAAGGGCGGACAGACTAATGAAAAACTGTTTTTT
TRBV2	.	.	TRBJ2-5	CASSDVLGGYQETQYF	TGTGCCAGCAGTGACGTTTTGGGCGGGTACCAAGAGACCCAGTACTTC
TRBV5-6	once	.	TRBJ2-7	CASSPGSRTLYEQYF	TGTGCCAGCAGCCCCGGGAGCCGTACCCTATACGAGCAGTACTTC
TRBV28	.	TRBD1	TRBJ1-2	CASTRTGTGIVLDGYTF	TGTGCCAGCACCAGAACCGGGACAGGGATCGTGTTGGATGGCTACACCTTC
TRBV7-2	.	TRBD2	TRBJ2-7	CASSLEREVYEQYF	TGTGCCAGCAGCTTAGAGCGGGAGGTCTACGAGCAGTACTTC
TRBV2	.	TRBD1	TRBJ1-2	CASRQGALEGYTF	TGTGCCAGTCGTCAGGGGGCTTTGGAAGGCTACACCTTC
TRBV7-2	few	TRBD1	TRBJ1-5	CASSLQGGDQPQHF	TGTGCCAGCAGCTTACAGGGGGGCGATCAGCCCCAGCATTTT
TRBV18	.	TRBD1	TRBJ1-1	CASSREQGARGKTEAFF	TGTGCCAGCTCACGCGAACAGGGGGCGCGGGGTAAGACTGAAGCTTTCTTT
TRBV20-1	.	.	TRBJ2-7	CSARQDIEQYF	TGCAGTGCTCGACAGGACATCGAGCAGTACTTC
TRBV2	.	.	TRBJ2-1	CASSEAAPRVNEQFF	TGTGCCAGCAGTGAAGCGGCCCCCCGCGTCAATGAGCAGTTCTTC
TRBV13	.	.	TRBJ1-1	CASSLGGPFTLMNTEAFF	TGTGCCAGCAGCTTAGGAGGGCCCTTTACACTCATGAACACTGAAGCTTTCTTT